What follows is one T cell receptor beta chain and its context. Its antigen remains unidentified. The sample is drawn from a study of T cell responses to AZD1222 COVID-19 vaccine. Whole-study context: Pooling covered second doses at about 4 or about 12 weeks.

Trimming took 4 bases from V and 5 from J, leaving 6 bases between them. The CDR3 is 11 amino acids. Germline V CDR1 and CDR2: DFQATT, SNEGSKA (reference sequence). Regarding the study as a whole: The study identified only five or six AZD1222 recipients as seropositive at baseline. Regions 160-218 and 743-854 held dominance among vaccine-associated CD4 TCRs, which spanned spike. Clonal diversity was possibly underestimated; the donors were predominantly white British and more often female.

Using immunoSEQ multiplex PCR, the repertoire was profiled, and TCRdb retains in-frame clones only, with some absent. This table has about 100,000 clones, about 90% appearing once. The TCR originated in an adult in good health. The V call is TRBV20-1, the J call TRBJ2-4; D call uncertain. Sequencing used peripheral blood, obtained on day 0 of AZD1222 vaccination. DNA for the CDR3: TGCAGTGCTATTGTGGAAAACATTCAGTACTTC. It translates to CSAIVENIQYF.